Listed here is a single T cell receptor beta chain. The data are from a study of cytomegalovirus exposure and HLA in healthy donors. V was pared by 1 base and J by 1 base, with 5 bases between. The CDR3 is 14 residues long. CDR1 is MGHRA and CDR2 is YSYEKL in the germline V gene. Primers: 60 Vbeta forward and 13 Jbeta reverse. Using immunoSEQ multiplex PCR, the repertoire was profiled, and TCRdb retains in-frame clones only, with some absent. The data show approximately 87,000 clones, almost 85% seen once. Sequenced sample: PBMCs. This clonotype originated in a woman aged 18 to 35 in good health and CMV-seropositive. The chain links TRBV4-1 to TRBJ1-5; no definite D call. DNA for the CDR3: TGCGCCAGCAGCCAAGGAGCCAGCAATCAGCCCCAGCATTTT. It translates to CASSQGASNQPQHF.